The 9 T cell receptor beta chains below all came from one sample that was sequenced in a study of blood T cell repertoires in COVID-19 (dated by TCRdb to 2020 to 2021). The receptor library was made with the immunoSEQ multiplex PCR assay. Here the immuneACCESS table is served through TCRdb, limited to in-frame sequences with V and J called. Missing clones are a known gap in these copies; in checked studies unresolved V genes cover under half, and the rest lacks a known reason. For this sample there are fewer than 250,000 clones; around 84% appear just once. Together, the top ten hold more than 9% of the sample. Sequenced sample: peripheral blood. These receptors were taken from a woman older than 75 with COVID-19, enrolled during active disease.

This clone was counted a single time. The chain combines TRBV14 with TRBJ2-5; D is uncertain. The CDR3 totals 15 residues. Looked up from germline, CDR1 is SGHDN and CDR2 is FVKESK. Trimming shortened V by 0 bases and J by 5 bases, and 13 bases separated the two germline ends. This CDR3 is CASSQEIHFGETQYF. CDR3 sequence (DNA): TGTGCCAGCAGCCAAGAGATACATTTCGGGGAGACCCAGTACTTC. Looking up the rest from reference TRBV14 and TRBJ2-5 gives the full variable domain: EAGVTQFPSHSVIEKGQTVTLRCDPISGHDNLYWYRRVMGKEIKFLLHFVKESKQDESGMPNNRFLAERTGGTYSTLKVQPAELEDSGVYFCASSQEIHFGETQYFGPGTRLLVL.

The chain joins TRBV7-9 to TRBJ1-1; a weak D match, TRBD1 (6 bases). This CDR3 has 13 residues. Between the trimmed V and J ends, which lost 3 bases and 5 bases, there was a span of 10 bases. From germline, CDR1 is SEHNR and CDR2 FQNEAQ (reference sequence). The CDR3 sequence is CASSFEQGTEAFF. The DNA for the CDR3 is TGTGCCAGCAGCTTTGAACAGGGTACTGAAGCTTTCTTT.

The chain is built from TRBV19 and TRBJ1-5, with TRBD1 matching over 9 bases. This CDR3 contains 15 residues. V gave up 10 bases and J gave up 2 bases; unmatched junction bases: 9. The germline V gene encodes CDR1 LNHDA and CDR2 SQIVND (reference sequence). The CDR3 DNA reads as TGTGCCACCGGTGCCCGGGACAGGGGCAATCAGCCCCAGCATTTT. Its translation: CATGARDRGNQPQHF.

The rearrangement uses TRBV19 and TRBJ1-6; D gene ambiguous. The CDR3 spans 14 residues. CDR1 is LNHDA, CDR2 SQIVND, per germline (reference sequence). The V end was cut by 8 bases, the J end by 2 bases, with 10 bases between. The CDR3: CASAGSAYNSPLHF. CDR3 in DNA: TGTGCCAGTGCCGGTTCGGCCTATAATTCACCCCTCCACTTT.

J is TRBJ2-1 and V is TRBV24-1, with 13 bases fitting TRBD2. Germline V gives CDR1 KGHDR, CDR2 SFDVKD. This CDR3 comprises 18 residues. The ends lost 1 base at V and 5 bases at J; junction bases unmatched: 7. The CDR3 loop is CATSDLSTSGGEHNEQFF. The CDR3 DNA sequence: TGTGCCACCAGTGATTTATCCACTAGCGGGGGGGAACACAATGAGCAGTTCTTC.

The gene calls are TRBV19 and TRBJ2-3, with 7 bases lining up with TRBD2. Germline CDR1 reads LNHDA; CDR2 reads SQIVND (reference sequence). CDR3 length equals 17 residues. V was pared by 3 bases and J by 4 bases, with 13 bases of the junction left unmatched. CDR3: CASSMGTGTNGPDTQYF. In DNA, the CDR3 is TGTGCCAGTAGTATGGGGACCGGGACTAACGGACCAGATACGCAGTATTTT.

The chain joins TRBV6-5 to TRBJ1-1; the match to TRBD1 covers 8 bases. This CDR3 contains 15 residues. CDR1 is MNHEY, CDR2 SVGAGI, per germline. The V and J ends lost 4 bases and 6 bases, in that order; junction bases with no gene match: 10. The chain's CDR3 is CASSSPQGAVAEAFF. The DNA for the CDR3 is TGTGCCAGCAGTTCTCCTCAGGGGGCGGTGGCTGAAGCTTTCTTT.

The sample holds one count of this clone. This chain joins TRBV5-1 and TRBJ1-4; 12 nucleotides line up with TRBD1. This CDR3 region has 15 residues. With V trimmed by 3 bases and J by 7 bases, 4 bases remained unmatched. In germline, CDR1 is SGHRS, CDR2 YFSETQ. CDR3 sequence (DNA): TGCGCCAGCAGCTCTGGGACAGGGGGCCTTGAAAAACTGTTTTTT. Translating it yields CASSSGTGGLEKLFF.

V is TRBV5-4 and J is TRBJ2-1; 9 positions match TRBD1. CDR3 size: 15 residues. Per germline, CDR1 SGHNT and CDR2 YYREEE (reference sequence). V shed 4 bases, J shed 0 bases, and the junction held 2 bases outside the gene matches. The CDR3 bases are TGTGCCAGCAGCCCGGGACAGGGCTCCTACAATGAGCAGTTCTTC. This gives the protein CASSPGQGSYNEQFF. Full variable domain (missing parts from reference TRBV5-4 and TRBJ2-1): ETGVTQSPTHLIKTRGQQVTLRCSSQSGHNTVSWYQQALGQGPQFIFQYYREEENGRGNFPPRFSGLQFPNYSSELNVNALELDDSALYLCASSPGQGSYNEQFFGPGTRLTVL.